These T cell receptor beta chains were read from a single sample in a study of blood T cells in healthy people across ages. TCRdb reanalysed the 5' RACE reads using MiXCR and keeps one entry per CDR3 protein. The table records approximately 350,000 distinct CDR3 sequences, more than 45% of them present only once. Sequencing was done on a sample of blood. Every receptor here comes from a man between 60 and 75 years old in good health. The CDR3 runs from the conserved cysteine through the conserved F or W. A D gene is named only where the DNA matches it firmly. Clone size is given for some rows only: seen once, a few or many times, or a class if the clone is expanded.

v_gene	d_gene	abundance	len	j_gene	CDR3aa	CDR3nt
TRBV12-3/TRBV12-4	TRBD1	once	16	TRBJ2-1	CASSLGQVGSYNEQFF	TGTGCCAGCAGCCTAGGACAGGTAGGATCCTACAATGAGCAGTTCTTC
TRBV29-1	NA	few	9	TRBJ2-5	CSVEETQYF	TGCAGCGTTGAAGAGACCCAGTACTTC
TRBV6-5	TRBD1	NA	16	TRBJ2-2	CASSYSDRGETGELFF	TGTGCCAGCAGTTACTCGGACAGGGGAGAAACCGGGGAGCTGTTTTTT
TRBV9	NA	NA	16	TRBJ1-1	CASSVGLGQGNTEAFF	TGTGCCAGCAGCGTAGGCCTGGGGCAGGGGAACACTGAAGCTTTCTTT
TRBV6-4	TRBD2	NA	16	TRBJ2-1	CASSDGSGGAYNEQFF	TGTGCCAGCAGTGATGGGAGCGGGGGGGCTTACAATGAGCAGTTCTTC
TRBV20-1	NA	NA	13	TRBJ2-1	CSADRSVKNEQFF	TGCAGTGCTGACAGGTCCGTGAAGAATGAGCAGTTCTTC
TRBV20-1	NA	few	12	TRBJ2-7	CSASRSSYEQYF	TGCAGTGCTAGTCGTAGCTCCTACGAGCAGTACTTC
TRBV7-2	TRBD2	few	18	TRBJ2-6	CASSSSVSGGSGANVLTF	TGTGCCAGCAGCTCATCCGTTTCGGGGGGATCTGGGGCCAACGTCCTGACTTTC
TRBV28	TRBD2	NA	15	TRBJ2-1	CASSPGGGGYNEQFF	TGTGCCAGCAGTCCCGGCGGCGGGGGCTACAATGAGCAGTTCTTC
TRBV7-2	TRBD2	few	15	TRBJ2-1	CASSPGLAGPNEQFF	TGTGCCAGCAGCCCAGGACTAGCGGGCCCCAATGAGCAGTTCTTC
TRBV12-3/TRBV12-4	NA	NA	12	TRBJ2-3	CAGRSTDNTQYF	TGTGCCGGCAGATCGACTGACAATACGCAGTATTTT
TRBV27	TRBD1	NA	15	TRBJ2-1	CASRPVGTVPNEQFF	TGTGCCAGCAGGCCGGTCGGGACAGTCCCCAATGAGCAGTTCTTC
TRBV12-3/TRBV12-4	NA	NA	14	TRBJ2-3	CASRSGVGADAQYF	TGTGCCAGCAGGAGCGGAGTGGGAGCGGATGCGCAGTATTTT
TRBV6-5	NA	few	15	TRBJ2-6	CASRMGRSGANVLTF	TGTGCCAGCAGGATGGGGCGCTCTGGGGCCAACGTCCTGACTTTC
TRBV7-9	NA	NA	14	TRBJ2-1	CASSLVSVYNEQFF	TGTGCCAGCAGCTTAGTATCGGTGTACAATGAGCAGTTCTTC
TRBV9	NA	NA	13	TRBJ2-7	CASSRGEVYEQYF	TGTGCCAGCAGCCGCGGGGAGGTCTACGAGCAGTACTTC
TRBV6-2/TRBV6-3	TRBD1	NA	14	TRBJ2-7	CASNDRTGRSEQYF	TGTGCCAGCAACGATCGGACAGGCCGTTCCGAGCAGTACTTC
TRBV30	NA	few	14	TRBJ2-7	CAWSLMGEDREQYF	TGTGCCTGGAGTTTAATGGGGGAGGACAGGGAGCAGTACTTC
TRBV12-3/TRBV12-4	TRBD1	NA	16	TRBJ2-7	CASSKKGASIVYEQYF	TGTGCCAGCAGCAAAAAGGGGGCTTCAATCGTCTACGAGCAGTACTTC
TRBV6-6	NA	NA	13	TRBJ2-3	CASSYGRTDTQYF	TGTGCCAGCAGTTACGGGCGGACAGATACGCAGTATTTT
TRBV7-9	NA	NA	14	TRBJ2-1	CASSFALTDNEQFF	TGTGCCAGCAGCTTTGCCCTCACCGACAATGAGCAGTTCTTC
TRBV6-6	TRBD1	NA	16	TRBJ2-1	CASSDSRDRGSNEQFF	TGTGCCAGCAGTGATTCCCGGGACAGGGGGTCGAATGAGCAGTTCTTC
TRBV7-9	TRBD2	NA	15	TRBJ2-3	CASSFGGLNTDTQYF	TGTGCCAGCAGCTTTGGGGGACTAAACACAGATACGCAGTATTTT
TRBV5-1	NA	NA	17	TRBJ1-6	CASSRQEAYPYNSPLHF	TGCGCCAGCAGCCGCCAGGAGGCGTACCCCTATAATTCACCCCTCCACTTT
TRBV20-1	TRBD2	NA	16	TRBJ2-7	CSPASTSGRSLSEQYF	TGCAGCCCTGCCTCGACTAGCGGGAGATCCCTATCCGAGCAGTACTTC
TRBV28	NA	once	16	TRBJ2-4	CASSLGAEGAKNIQYF	TGTGCCAGCAGTTTAGGCGCTGAGGGAGCCAAAAACATTCAGTACTTC
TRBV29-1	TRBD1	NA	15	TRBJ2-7	CSVARGTGGLDEQYF	TGCAGCGTCGCGCGTGGGACAGGGGGCTTAGACGAGCAGTACTTC
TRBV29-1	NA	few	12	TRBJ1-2	CSVTGNNYGYTF	TGCAGCGTTACGGGGAATAACTATGGCTACACCTTC
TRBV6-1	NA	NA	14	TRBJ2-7	CASSEALRLYEQYF	TGTGCCAGCAGTGAAGCGCTTCGGCTATACGAGCAGTACTTC
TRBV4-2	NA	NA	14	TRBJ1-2	CASSQDLGTGGYTF	TGTGCCAGCAGCCAAGATCTGGGAACGGGAGGCTACACCTTC
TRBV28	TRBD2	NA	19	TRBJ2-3	CASIFTGGAPETSTDTQYF	TGTGCCAGCATTTTTACGGGGGGGGCGCCGGAGACTAGCACAGATACGCAGTATTTT
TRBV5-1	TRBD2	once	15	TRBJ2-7	CASSWGLARTYEQYF	TGCGCCAGCAGCTGGGGACTAGCGAGGACTTACGAGCAGTACTTC
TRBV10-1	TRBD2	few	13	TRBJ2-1	CASKASGVGEQFF	TGCGCCAGCAAGGCTAGCGGGGTTGGTGAGCAGTTCTTC
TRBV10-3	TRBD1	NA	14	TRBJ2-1	CAISPTGAYNEQFF	TGTGCCATCAGCCCTACAGGGGCCTACAATGAGCAGTTCTTC
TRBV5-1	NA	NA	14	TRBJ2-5	CASSLGHPKETQYF	TGCGCCAGCAGCTTGGGGCACCCTAAGGAGACCCAGTACTTC
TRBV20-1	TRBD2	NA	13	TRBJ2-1	CSARDPARETQFF	TGCAGTGCTAGAGATCCGGCGCGGGAGACCCAGTTCTTC
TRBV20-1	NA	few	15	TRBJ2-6	CSARVRSSGANVLTF	TGCAGTGCTAGGGTCAGAAGCTCTGGGGCCAACGTCCTGACTTTC
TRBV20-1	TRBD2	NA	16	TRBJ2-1	CSARAAGGPHYNEQFF	TGCAGTGCTAGAGCAGCGGGAGGGCCACACTACAATGAGCAGTTCTTC
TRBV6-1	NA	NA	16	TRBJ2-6	CASSGRGYSGANVLTF	TGTGCCAGCAGTGGGAGGGGGTACTCTGGGGCCAACGTCCTGACTTTC
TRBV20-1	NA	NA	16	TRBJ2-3	CSATKLRGALTDTQYF	TGCAGTGCTACAAAACTTCGGGGGGCCCTCACAGATACGCAGTATTTT
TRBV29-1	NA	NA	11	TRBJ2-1	CSGAPAGEQFF	TGCAGCGGGGCACCGGCAGGGGAGCAGTTCTTC
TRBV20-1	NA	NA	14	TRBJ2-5	CSAPLSRVGETQYF	TGCAGTGCTCCCCTGTCGCGGGTGGGTGAGACCCAGTACTTC
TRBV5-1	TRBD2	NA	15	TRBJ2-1	CASSSTSGGAAEQFF	TGCGCCAGCAGCAGTACTAGCGGGGGGGCCGCCGAGCAGTTCTTC
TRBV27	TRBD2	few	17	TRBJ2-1	CASSMVWGGSSYNEQFF	TGTGCCAGCAGTATGGTTTGGGGCGGGAGCTCCTACAATGAGCAGTTCTTC
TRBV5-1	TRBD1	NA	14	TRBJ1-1	CASSSGTGGFEAFF	TGCGCCAGCAGCTCCGGGACAGGGGGCTTCGAAGCTTTCTTT
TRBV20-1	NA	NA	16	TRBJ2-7	CSAQSPGRRSSYEQYF	TGCAGTGCTCAAAGCCCGGGACGGCGGAGCTCCTACGAGCAGTACTTC
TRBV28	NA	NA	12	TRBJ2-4	CASSTGGDIQYF	TGTGCCAGCAGCACAGGGGGGGACATTCAGTACTTC
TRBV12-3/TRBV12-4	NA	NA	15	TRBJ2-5	CASSFPRGAIYEQYF	TGTGCCAGCAGTTTCCCGAGGGGCGCGATCTATGAGCAGTACTTC
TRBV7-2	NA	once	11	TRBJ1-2	CASSLRDIYTF	TGTGCCAGCAGCTTGAGGGACATCTACACCTTC
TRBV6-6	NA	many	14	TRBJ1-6	CASMPGLYNSPLHF	TGTGCCAGCATGCCAGGACTCTATAATTCACCCCTCCACTTT
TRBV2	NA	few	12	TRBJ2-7	CASNLASYEQYF	TGTGCCAGCAATCTGGCCTCCTACGAGCAGTACTTC
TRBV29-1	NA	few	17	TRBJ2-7	CSLPGPRVAGSYNEQYF	TGCAGCTTACCGGGGCCGAGAGTCGCCGGATCCTACAATGAGCAGTACTTC
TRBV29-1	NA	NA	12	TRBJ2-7	CSVGAGIGEQYF	TGCAGCGTCGGGGCGGGTATTGGCGAGCAGTACTTC
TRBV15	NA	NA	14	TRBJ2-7	CATSRDRADYEQYF	TGTGCCACCAGCAGAGACAGGGCGGACTACGAGCAGTACTTC
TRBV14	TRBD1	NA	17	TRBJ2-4	CASSQLQGARGKNIQYF	TGTGCCAGCAGCCAGCTCCAGGGGGCGCGGGGCAAAAACATTCAGTACTTC